This TCR beta chain is from a study of blood T cell repertoires in COVID-19. Data came from immunoSEQ multiplex PCR; TCRdb stores just in-frame clones and leaves some out. The sample has a few hundred thousand clones, 85% seen once. Looked up from germline, CDR1 is SEHNR and CDR2 is FQNEAQ (reference sequence). The CDR3 runs 16 residues. Losses at the gene ends were 4 bases for V and 1 base for J; bases not matched to a gene: 9. Sequenced material: PBMCs or T cells enriched from blood (not recorded which). The gene calls are TRBV7-9 and TRBJ1-2; 7 nucleotides align to TRBD1. This receptor was taken from a woman between 50 and 59 years old who had recovered from COVID-19. This CDR3 is CASSSRDREVNYGYTF. In nucleotides, the CDR3 is TGTGCCAGCAGCTCAAGAGACAGGGAGGTTAACTATGGCTACACCTTC.